The 27 T cell receptor beta chains below come from one sample, sequenced in a study of radiotherapy plus CTLA-4 blockade in lung cancer. Method: immunoSEQ multiplex PCR; TCRdb's copy keeps in-frame clones and lacks some. The repertoire has 60,000 to 85,000 clones, around 87% of them found once; the top ten carry about 1%. The starting material was peripheral blood, obtained from a patient treated with radiotherapy plus ipilimumab. The receptors derive from a human donor with non-small cell lung cancer who had stable disease on radiotherapy plus ipilimumab.

The rearrangement links TRBV5-6 to TRBJ2-5; TRBD2 aligns across 12 bases. This CDR3 has 15 amino acids. Unmatched junction bases numbered 1, after V lost 2 bases and J lost 2 bases. Germline lookup yields CDR1 SGHDT and CDR2 YYEEEE. The CDR3 nucleotides read TGTGCCAGCAGCTTTGGGACTAGCGGGCAAGAGACCCAGTACTTC. This gives the protein CASSFGTSGQETQYF.

The rearrangement links TRBV19 to TRBJ1-6; 8 bases line up with TRBD1. CDR3 size: 15 residues. In germline, CDR1 is LNHDA, CDR2 SQIVND (reference sequence). V shed 11 bases and J 6 bases; nucleotides not matched to a gene: 12. CDR3 residues: CAPSWEQGANSPLHF. Written as DNA, the CDR3 is TGTGCCCCGTCATGGGAGCAGGGGGCTAATTCACCCCTCCACTTT. Variable domain in full (rest from reference TRBV19 and TRBJ1-6): DGGITQSPKYLFRKEGQNVTLSCEQNLNHDAMYWYRQDPGQGLRLIYYSQIVNDFQKGDIAEGYSVSREKKESFPLTVTSAQKNPTAFYLCAPSWEQGANSPLHFGNGTRLTVT.

This chain links TRBV28 with TRBJ1-1, with TRBD1 matching over 7 bases. The junction had 4 bases not matched to a gene; V was cut back by 2 bases and J by 4 bases. The CDR3 runs 14 residues. Germline V gene sequence: CDR1 MDHEN, CDR2 SYDVKM. CDR3 nucleotide sequence: TGTGCCAGCAGTTTAGACAGGGTCGTCACTGAAGCTTTCTTT. Its translation is CASSLDRVVTEAFF.

The chain couples TRBV7-9 to TRBJ2-7, with 11 bases aligning to TRBD1. The J segment lost 5 bases and the V segment lost 6 bases, leaving 6 bases of the junction unmatched. The CDR3 is 14 residues long. The V gene's germline CDR1 is SEHNR and CDR2 FQNEAQ (reference sequence). The CDR3 region is CASSPGQGGNEQYF. The CDR3 DNA is TGTGCCAGCAGTCCGGGACAGGGGGGCAACGAGCAGTACTTC.

The rearrangement uses TRBV5-1 and TRBJ1-4, with D possibly TRBD1 on 5 matching bases. V was trimmed by 6 bases and J by 4 bases, leaving 13 bases between them. Germline V gives CDR1 SGHRS, CDR2 YFSETQ. This CDR3 is 14 amino acids long. CDR3 nucleotide sequence: TGCGCCAGCAACCAGGGAACCCTTAATGAAAAACTGTTTTTT. Its translation is CASNQGTLNEKLFF.

The chain carries TRBV5-1 and TRBJ2-1, with TRBD2 as a possible D gene (6 bases). Germline assignment: CDR1 SGHRS and CDR2 YFSETQ. The CDR3 runs to 14 residues. Deletions cut 4 bases from V and 5 bases from J, with 13 bases between. CDR3 sequence (DNA): TGCGCCAGCAGCCCTGGGACTCTTGACAATGAGCAGTTCTTC. Amino acids: CASSPGTLDNEQFF.

This chain uses TRBV30 with TRBJ2-5; no clear D. Trimming removed 1 base from V and 6 bases from J, with 6 bases in between. There are 11 residues in the CDR3. Germline assignment: CDR1 GTSNPN and CDR2 SVGIG (reference sequence). CDR3 in amino acids: CAWSAPQTQYF. CDR3 sequence (DNA): TGTGCCTGGAGTGCCCCCCAGACCCAGTACTTC.

The rearrangement links TRBV5-4 to TRBJ2-5, with 12 bases identical to TRBD2. With V trimmed by 3 bases and J by 7 bases, 10 bases remained unmatched. This CDR3 is 16 amino acids long. The germline V gene has CDR1 SGHNT and CDR2 YYREEE (reference sequence). The CDR3 DNA reads TGTGCCAGCAGCTCGTCTAGCGGGGGGGCCTTTGGGACCCAGTACTTC. Its protein is CASSSSSGGAFGTQYF.

V and J are TRBV7-6 and TRBJ1-1; tentatively, D is TRBD1 (6 bases). Germline lookup yields CDR1 SGHVS and CDR2 FNYEAQ. CDR3 size: 15 residues. Trimming shortened V by 4 bases and J by 3 bases, and 15 bases separated the two germline ends. The CDR3 loop reads CASSSGQPGDTEAFF. DNA for the CDR3: TGTGCCAGCAGCTCAGGACAGCCTGGGGACACTGAAGCTTTCTTT.

The rearrangement links TRBV7-3 to TRBJ2-1; a weak D match, TRBD2 (5 bases). This CDR3 has 17 residues. Germline CDR1 is SGHTA and CDR2 is FQGTGA. Trimming stripped 4 bases from V and 1 base from J, with 17 bases between. The CDR3 bases are TGTGCCAGCAGCTCTCGGACTCTTCCTAGGTCCTACAATGAGCAGTTCTTC. This sequence encodes CASSSRTLPRSYNEQFF.

The gene calls are TRBV18 and TRBJ2-3, with D hard to call. Germline loops: CDR1 KGHSH, CDR2 LQKENI. Between the trimmed V and J ends, which lost 2 bases and 1 base, there was a span of 13 bases. This CDR3 is built from 16 residues. CDR3 region: CASSPVVSLGTDTQYF. CDR3 in DNA: TGTGCCAGCTCACCAGTGGTGTCCCTGGGCACAGATACGCAGTATTTT. The full variable domain, rest sourced from reference TRBV18 and TRBJ2-3, is NAGVMQNPRHLVRRRGQEARLRCSPMKGHSHVYWYRQLPEEGLKFMVYLQKENIIDESGMPKERFSAEFPKEGPSILRIQQVVRGDSAAYFCASSPVVSLGTDTQYFGPGTRLTVL.

This CDR3 reads CASRSLPLGNGPQHF. The CDR3 DNA is TGTGCCAGCAGATCACTTCCCCTTGGGAATGGGCCCCAGCATTTT. This chain connects TRBV28 to TRBJ1-5; D is undetermined. The CDR3 is made up of 15 amino acids. Trimming stripped 6 bases from V and 9 bases from J, with 21 bases between. Germline V gene data show CDR1 as MDHEN and CDR2 as SYDVKM.

This chain connects TRBV27 to TRBJ2-7; no clear D. Germline assignment: CDR1 MNHEY and CDR2 SMNVEV (reference sequence). The CDR3 sequence is 11 residues long. V lost 4 bases and J lost 3, with 4 bases in between. The CDR3 is CASSSDYEQYF. The CDR3 nucleotides read TGTGCCAGCAGTTCGGACTACGAGCAGTACTTC.

CDR3 DNA: TGCGCCAGCAGCAACCCGGGATCTTCCTACGAGCAGTACTTC. Translating it yields CASSNPGSSYEQYF. J is TRBJ2-7 and V is TRBV5-1; D is perhaps TRBD2 (5 bases). In germline, CDR1 is SGHRS, CDR2 YFSETQ. The V end was cut by 4 bases, the J end by 1 base, with 12 bases between. The CDR3 sequence is 14 residues long.

The chain carries TRBV14 and TRBJ2-7; maybe TRBD1 (5 bases). With 1 base removed from V and 5 bases from J, the gap between germline ends came to 12 bases. The CDR3 loop spans 14 amino acids. Germline V lookup: CDR1 SGHDN, CDR2 FVKESK. The chain's CDR3 is CASSQVGREDEQYF. In DNA form, the CDR3 reads TGTGCCAGCAGCCAAGTCGGCAGGGAAGACGAGCAGTACTTC.

The V and J genes are TRBV18 and TRBJ1-5; 11 bases map to TRBD1. Germline V gene data show CDR1 as KGHSH and CDR2 as LQKENI. V dropped 2 bases and J dropped 0; count of bases not matched to a gene: 3. CDR3 length equals 17 residues. CDR3: CASSPIGTGGSNQPQHF. DNA for the CDR3: TGTGCCAGCTCACCAATAGGGACAGGGGGTAGCAATCAGCCCCAGCATTTT.

This chain joins TRBV19 and TRBJ1-6; D not certain. Germline V lookup: CDR1 LNHDA, CDR2 SQIVND (reference sequence). This CDR3 region has 15 residues. The V end lost 1 base, the J end lost 4 bases, and 8 bases lay between the germline ends. The CDR3 DNA reads TGTGCCAGTAGTATAGCCGGGTTTTATAATTCACCCCTCCACTTT. It encodes CASSIAGFYNSPLHF.

The chain employs TRBV6-6 and TRBJ2-2, with a weak D call TRBD1 (6 bases). Germline CDR1 reads MNHNY; CDR2 reads SVGAGI (reference sequence). The V gene lost 0 bases and the J gene lost 5 bases, with 13 bases spanning the gap. This CDR3 has 16 residues. This CDR3 is CASSYSGDQGTGELFF. The CDR3 DNA reads TGTGCCAGCAGTTACTCGGGGGACCAGGGGACCGGGGAGCTGTTTTTT.

As to this clone: Mismatch with germline at one junction end may stem from a read error. The rearrangement links TRBV19 to TRBJ2-7, with D possibly called TRBD1 or TRBD2 (7 bases each). In germline, CDR1 is LNHDA, CDR2 SQIVND (reference sequence). The CDR3 spans 13 residues. The CDR3 DNA follows: TGTGCCAGTAGTATAACGGGAGGACAGGTTTTTTTGTTC. This gives the protein CASSITGGQVFLF. The variable domain in full, with the rest retrieved from reference TRBV19 and TRBJ2-7, is DGGITQSPKYLFRKEGQNVTLSCEQNLNHDAMYWYRQDPGQGLRLIYYSQIVNDFQKGDIAEGYSVSREKKESFPLTVTSAQKNPTAFYLCASSITGGQVFLFGPGTRLTVT.

The chain links TRBV6-5 to TRBJ2-2; a weak D match, TRBD1 (6 bases). This CDR3 has 16 amino acids. V lost 2 bases, J lost 1 base, and 11 bases lay in between. The germline gives CDR1 MNHEY, CDR2 SVGAGI. As DNA, the CDR3 is TGTGCCAGCAGTTACGCCGGGACAATGAACACCGGGGAGCTGTTTTTT. Translated, it gives CASSYAGTMNTGELFF.

In this sample, this clone turned up once. The rearrangement uses TRBV28 and TRBJ1-1; TRBD1 aligns across 7 bases. The J segment lost 4 bases and the V segment lost 7 bases, leaving 9 bases of the junction unmatched. Per germline, CDR1 MDHEN and CDR2 SYDVKM. This CDR3 contains 14 residues. CDR3 region: CASTYYRGGTEAFF. CDR3 DNA: TGTGCCAGCACTTATTACAGGGGTGGCACTGAAGCTTTCTTT.

This clone has a handful of counts. This chain joins TRBV7-8 and TRBJ1-5; D call uncertain. This CDR3 region has 15 residues. Per germline, CDR1 SGHVS and CDR2 FQNEAQ. Trimming took off 5 bases at V and 6 bases at J, with 17 bases between the two ends. CDR3 region: CASSAYRDGSQPQHF. As DNA, the CDR3 is TGTGCCAGCAGCGCATACAGAGACGGATCTCAGCCCCAGCATTTT. Filled out from reference TRBV7-8 and TRBJ1-5, the complete variable domain reads GAGVSQSPRYKVAKRGQDVALRCDPISGHVSLFWYQQALGQGPEFLTYFQNEAQLDKSGLPSDRFFAERPEGSVSTLKIQRTQQEDSAVYLCASSAYRDGSQPQHFGDGTRLSIL.

The chain combines TRBV6-5 with TRBJ2-3; possible D gene TRBD1, 5 bases. CDR1 is MNHEY, CDR2 SVGAGI, per germline. V was cut by 6 bases and J by 0 bases, with 10 bases left in between. This CDR3 region has 14 residues. The CDR3 nucleotides read TGTGCCAGCAGCCAGGGCGGTAGCACAGATACGCAGTATTTT. Amino acids: CASSQGGSTDTQYF.

The chain is built from TRBV5-3 and TRBJ1-3, with D possibly matching TRBD1 (5 bases). TRBV5-3 is sorted into the ORF group, with uncertain function. This CDR3 is built from 16 residues. The ends were cut back, 2 bases at V and 2 bases at J, with 14 bases in the middle. This CDR3 is CARSFTGLPTGNTIYF. The CDR3 nucleotides are TGTGCCAGAAGCTTTACGGGACTCCCGACTGGAAACACCATATATTTT.

The gene calls are TRBV19 and TRBJ2-7; 8 nucleotides line up with TRBD2. From germline, CDR1 is LNHDA and CDR2 SQIVND (reference sequence). This CDR3 spans 14 amino acids. The V and J ends lost 3 bases and 5 bases, in that order; junction bases with no gene match: 6. CDR3 loop: CASSMISGRNEQYF. CDR3 nucleotides: TGTGCCAGTAGTATGATCAGCGGGAGAAACGAGCAGTACTTC.

This chain uses TRBV29-1 with TRBJ1-3; possible D gene TRBD1, 5 bases. Germline V gene sequence: CDR1 SQVTM, CDR2 ANQGSEA. The CDR3 extends over 15 amino acids. The V end lost 4 bases, the J end lost 0 bases, and 13 bases lay between the germline ends. The CDR3 protein is CSVVGTESSGNTIYF. The CDR3 DNA is TGCAGCGTTGTCGGGACGGAGAGCTCTGGAAACACCATATATTTT.

J is TRBJ1-2 and V is TRBV28, with D possibly TRBD1 on 5 matching bases. This CDR3 is 12 amino acids long. Germline lookup yields CDR1 MDHEN and CDR2 SYDVKM. The V end lost 11 bases, the J end lost 6 bases, and 16 bases lay between the germline ends. The CDR3 region is CAVSDGAHGYTF. The DNA for the CDR3 is TGTGCCGTCTCTGACGGGGCTCATGGCTACACCTTC.